This TCR beta chain was retrieved from a study of T-cell reconstitution after alpha-beta-depleted transplantation in children. A library of TCRbeta sequences, prepared with unique molecular identifiers, was generated. A single record per CDR3 protein comes from TCRdb applying MiXCR to the PCR reads. The table records 150,000 to 250,000 distinct CDR3 sequences, just over 14% of them present only once. Germline CDR1 and CDR2: SGHKS and YYEKEE (reference sequence). This CDR3 region has 13 residues. V lost 0 bases, J lost 8 bases, and 9 bases lay in between. Many counts were recorded for this clonotype. The chain is built from TRBV5-5 and TRBJ2-1; D unclear. The clonotype originates from a human donor who donated a stem cell graft to a child with acute lymphoblastic leukemia. Sequencing was performed on PBMCs from the stem cell graft donor, taken from the stem cell graft. CDR3 DNA: TGTGCCAGCAGCTTGGGGCGAGGATATGAGCAGTTCTTC. Residues: CASSLGRGYEQFF.